Listed below are T cell receptor beta chains from one sample, sequenced in a study of post-analysis software for immune sequencing data. TCRdb analysed the PCR reads with MiXCR anew, one entry per CDR3 protein. The table shows hundreds of thousands of distinct CDR3 sequences, with more than 50% occurring only once. The material sequenced was blood. Every receptor here comes from a girl aged 2 to 9 with multiple sclerosis. The CDR3 runs from the conserved cysteine through the conserved F or W. D genes are given only for firm matches. Size values are once, few and many counts, or a class for expanded clones, and some rows have none.

abundance: few
v_gene: TRBV3-1
j_gene: TRBJ2-5
d_gene: NA
CDR3aa: CASSHTRETQYF
CDR3nt: TGTGCCAGCAGCCATACTAGAGAGACCCAGTACTTC

abundance: NA
v_gene: TRBV29-1
j_gene: TRBJ1-2
d_gene: TRBD1
CDR3aa: CSVEQDRGRGYTF
CDR3nt: TGCAGCGTTGAACAAGACAGGGGAAGGGGCTACACCTTC

abundance: few
v_gene: TRBV6-5
j_gene: TRBJ1-2
d_gene: NA
CDR3aa: CASSYSEEGGGYTF
CDR3nt: TGTGCCAGCAGTTACTCGGAGGAGGGAGGAGGCTACACCTTC

abundance: NA
v_gene: TRBV6-5
j_gene: TRBJ2-1
d_gene: NA
CDR3aa: CASSSWRGEGIDEQFF
CDR3nt: TGTGCCAGCAGTTCTTGGCGGGGCGAGGGAATCGATGAGCAGTTCTTC

abundance: NA
v_gene: TRBV7-9
j_gene: TRBJ2-1
d_gene: NA
CDR3aa: CASSREKDEQFF
CDR3nt: TGTGCCAGCAGCCGAGAGAAGGATGAGCAGTTCTTC

abundance: few
v_gene: TRBV20-1
j_gene: TRBJ1-2
d_gene: NA
CDR3aa: CSAPGRNYGYTF
CDR3nt: TGCAGTGCCCCAGGCAGGAACTATGGCTACACCTTC

abundance: few
v_gene: TRBV29-1
j_gene: TRBJ2-6
d_gene: NA
CDR3aa: CSVEDRGYGANVLTF
CDR3nt: TGCAGCGTTGAAGATAGAGGGTATGGGGCCAACGTCCTGACTTTC

abundance: NA
v_gene: TRBV4-1
j_gene: TRBJ1-2
d_gene: TRBD1
CDR3aa: CASSYGTGVNYGYTF
CDR3nt: TGCGCCAGCAGCTACGGGACAGGCGTTAACTATGGCTACACCTTC

abundance: NA
v_gene: TRBV24-1
j_gene: TRBJ1-2
d_gene: NA
CDR3aa: CATAGDNYGYTF
CDR3nt: TGTGCCACCGCTGGGGACAACTATGGCTACACCTTC

abundance: once
v_gene: TRBV4-1
j_gene: TRBJ1-2
d_gene: NA
CDR3aa: CASSQDLAGGTGRIFYGYTF
CDR3nt: TGCGCCAGCAGCCAAGATCTTGCTGGGGGGACGGGACGTATATTTTATGGCTACACCTTC

abundance: NA
v_gene: TRBV25-1
j_gene: TRBJ2-5
d_gene: NA
CDR3aa: CASSETQVETQYF
CDR3nt: TGTGCCAGCAGTGAAACCCAGGTTGAGACCCAGTACTTC

abundance: NA
v_gene: TRBV25-1
j_gene: TRBJ2-3
d_gene: NA
CDR3aa: CASSTLKDTQYF
CDR3nt: TGTGCCAGCAGTACCCTCAAAGATACGCAGTATTTT

abundance: NA
v_gene: TRBV4-1
j_gene: TRBJ2-1
d_gene: TRBD2
CDR3aa: CASSQLAGVPNEQFF
CDR3nt: TGCGCCAGCAGTCAACTAGCGGGAGTACCTAATGAGCAGTTCTTC

abundance: NA
v_gene: TRBV29-1
j_gene: TRBJ1-1
d_gene: TRBD1
CDR3aa: CSVEEKKRTGKAFF
CDR3nt: TGCAGCGTTGAAGAAAAGAAGAGGACAGGGAAAGCTTTCTTT